This TCR beta chain was observed in a study of molecular identifiers for immune sequencing clone quantification. Whole-study findings and limits: Effector cells kept over 99% of their molecules in clones above 20 RNA copies, while naive cells kept under 1% there. Jurkat TCR RNA spiked in from one cell (amid 950,000 to 1,000,000 naive cells) was reportedly detectable.

This CDR3 has 14 amino acids. V was clipped by 0 bases and J by 6 bases; unmatched bases: 3. Germline CDR1 reads LNHNV; CDR2 reads YYDKDF (reference sequence). This clonotype was recorded at least ten times. The antigen is undetermined. As CD8+CD4-CCR7+CD45RA+ cells, naive CD8 T cells were sorted. MiXCR, run by TCRdb on the PCR reads, gives a single entry per CDR3 protein. In the table there are over 550,000 distinct CDR3 sequences, about 25% of which are singletons. The V gene is TRBV15, the J gene TRBJ2-7; 9 nucleotides match TRBD1. This TCR was sampled from a human donor in good health. Some libraries in this study had Jurkat cell RNA spiked in. Sequenced input: naive CD8+ T cells from blood, with Jurkat cell RNA spiked in. Subset of the sample: FACS-sorted CD8+CD4-CCR7+CD45RA+ naive T cells. CDR3 nucleotide sequence: TGTGCCACCAGCAGAGATACAGGGGGCCCCGAGCAGTACTTC. This translates into CATSRDTGGPEQYF.